Following are 5 T cell receptor beta chains from one sample sequenced in a study of cytomegalovirus exposure and HLA in healthy donors. Both 60 Vbeta primers and 13 Jbeta primers went into the PCR. Sequencing was performed with immunoSEQ multiplex PCR; in TCRdb, only in-frame clones are kept and a portion is missing. The table lists around 110,000 clones, 50% to 70% of them singletons. Sequenced material: PBMCs. Receptors originate from a woman between 35 and 50 years old in good health and CMV-seropositive.

The V call is TRBV2, the J call TRBJ2-1; TRBD1 might be the D (5 bases). The V end was cut by 5 bases, the J end by 0 bases, with 14 bases between. CDR3 length equals 16 residues. Per the germline V gene, CDR1 is SNHLY and CDR2 is FYNNEI. In DNA, the CDR3 is TGTGCCAGCAGTACCAGGGCCGTGAGCTCCTACAATGAGCAGTTCTTC. It codes for CASSTRAVSSYNEQFF. Looking up the rest from reference TRBV2 and TRBJ2-1 gives the full variable domain: EPEVTQTPSHQVTQMGQEVILRCVPISNHLYFYWYRQILGQKVEFLVSFYNNEISEKSEIFDDQFSVERPDGSNFTLKIRSTKLEDSAMYFCASSTRAVSSYNEQFFGPGTRLTVL.

The V gene is TRBV6-6, the J gene TRBJ1-1; 10 positions agree with TRBD1. The V gene end was trimmed by 6 bases and the J gene end by 7 bases; junction bases not matched to a gene: 11. There are 15 residues in the CDR3. Germline assignment: CDR1 MNHNY and CDR2 SVGAGI (reference sequence). The CDR3 DNA is TGTGCCAGCAGCCCTTTCCGACAGGGGGCCATTGAAGCTTTCTTT. Translated, it gives CASSPFRQGAIEAFF.

This chain connects TRBV14 to TRBJ2-3; 7 positions agree with TRBD1. The junction had 7 bases not matched to a gene; V was cut back by 4 bases and J by 6 bases. Germline CDR1 is SGHDN and CDR2 is FVKESK. The CDR3 is 14 residues long. The DNA of the CDR3 is TGTGCCAGCAGCCTACGACAGGGATGGGATACGCAGTATTTT. This gives the protein CASSLRQGWDTQYF.

This clone turned up a few times. This chain joins TRBV29-1 and TRBJ1-1, with D perhaps matching TRBD1 (5 bases). Germline CDR1 is SQVTM and CDR2 is ANQGSEA. V shed 7 bases and J shed 4 bases, with 13 bases lying between them. This CDR3 comprises 12 residues. CDR3 bases: TGCAGCGCCCCGGGGGGAGGCACTGAAGCTTTCTTT. Protein product: CSAPGGGTEAFF.

The CDR3 loop is CSVEGLYEQFF. The CDR3 nucleotides read TGCAGCGTTGAAGGACTCTATGAGCAGTTCTTC. The chain couples TRBV29-1 to TRBJ2-1; D not certain. The CDR3 has 11 residues. Trimming took 1 base from V and 8 from J, leaving 6 bases between them. Germline assignment: CDR1 SQVTM and CDR2 ANQGSEA.